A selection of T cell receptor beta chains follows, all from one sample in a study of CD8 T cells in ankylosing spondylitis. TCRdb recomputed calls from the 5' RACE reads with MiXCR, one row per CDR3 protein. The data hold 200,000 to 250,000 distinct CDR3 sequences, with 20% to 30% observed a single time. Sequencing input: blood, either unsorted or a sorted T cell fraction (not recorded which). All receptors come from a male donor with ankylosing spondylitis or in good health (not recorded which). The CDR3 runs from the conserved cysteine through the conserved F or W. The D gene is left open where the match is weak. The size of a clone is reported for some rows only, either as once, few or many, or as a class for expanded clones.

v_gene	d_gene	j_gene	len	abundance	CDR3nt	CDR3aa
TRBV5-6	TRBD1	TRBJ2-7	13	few	TGTGCCAGCAGGACAGGGGCGTTCGGTGAGCAGTACTTC	CASRTGAFGEQYF
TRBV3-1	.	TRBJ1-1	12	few	TGTGCCAGCAGCCAAAACGGAGCGCGGGCTTTCTTT	CASSQNGARAFF
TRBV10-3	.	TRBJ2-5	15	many	TGTGCCATCAGGAACCCGGGCGGGGGCTGGGAGACCCAGTACTTC	CAIRNPGGGWETQYF
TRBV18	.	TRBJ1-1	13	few	TGTGCCAGCTCACCAGGACTGAACACTGAAGCTTTCTTT	CASSPGLNTEAFF
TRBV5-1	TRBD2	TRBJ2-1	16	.	TGCGCCAGCAGCCCCCGTGGTAGCGGGAGAGTCGATGAGCAGTTCTTC	CASSPRGSGRVDEQFF
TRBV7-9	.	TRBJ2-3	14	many	TGTGCCAGCAGCAGGGACATTAGCACAGATACGCAGTATTTT	CASSRDISTDTQYF
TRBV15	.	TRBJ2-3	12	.	TGTGCCACCAGCATTTCCGGGGCTACGCAGTATTTT	CATSISGATQYF
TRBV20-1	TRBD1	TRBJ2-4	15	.	TGCAGTGCTAGAATTGGGACAGGGCTAAAAAACATTCAGTACTTC	CSARIGTGLKNIQYF
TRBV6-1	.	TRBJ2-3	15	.	TGTGCCAGCTGGTCCTACAGTCGGGGGACAGATACGCAGTATTTT	CASWSYSRGTDTQYF
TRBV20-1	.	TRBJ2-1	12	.	TGCAGTGCTAGAGATCGGGGGTATGAGCAGTTCTTC	CSARDRGYEQFF
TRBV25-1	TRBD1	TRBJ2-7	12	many	TGTGCCAGCAGGTCACAGGGGTACGAGCAGTACTTC	CASRSQGYEQYF
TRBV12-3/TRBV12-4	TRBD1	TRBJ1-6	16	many	TGTGCCAGCAGTTTCAGGGGGCGGGACCATAATTCACCCCTCCACTTT	CASSFRGRDHNSPLHF
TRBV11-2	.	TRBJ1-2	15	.	TGTGCCAGCAGCCCCCTGGACCGTCCAATGAGTGGCTACACCTTC	CASSPLDRPMSGYTF